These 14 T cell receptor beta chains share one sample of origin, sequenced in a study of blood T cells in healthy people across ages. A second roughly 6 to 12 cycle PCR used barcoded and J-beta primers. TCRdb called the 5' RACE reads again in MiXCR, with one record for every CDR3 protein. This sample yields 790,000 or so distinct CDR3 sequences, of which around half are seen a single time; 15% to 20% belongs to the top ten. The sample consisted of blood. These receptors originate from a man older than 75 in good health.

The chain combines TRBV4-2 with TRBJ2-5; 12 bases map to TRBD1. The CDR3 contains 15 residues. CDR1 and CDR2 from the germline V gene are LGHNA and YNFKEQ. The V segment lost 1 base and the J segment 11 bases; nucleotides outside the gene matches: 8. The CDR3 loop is CASSQVGTGGSEQYF. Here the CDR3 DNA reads TGTGCCAGCAGCCAAGTGGGGACAGGGGGCAGTGAGCAGTACTTC.

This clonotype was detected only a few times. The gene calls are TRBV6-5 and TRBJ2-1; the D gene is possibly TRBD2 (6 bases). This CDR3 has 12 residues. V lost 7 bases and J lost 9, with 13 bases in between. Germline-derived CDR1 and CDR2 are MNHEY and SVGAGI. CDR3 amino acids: CASTHGGTEQFF. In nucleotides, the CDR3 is TGTGCCAGCACCCACGGAGGGACTGAGCAGTTCTTC.

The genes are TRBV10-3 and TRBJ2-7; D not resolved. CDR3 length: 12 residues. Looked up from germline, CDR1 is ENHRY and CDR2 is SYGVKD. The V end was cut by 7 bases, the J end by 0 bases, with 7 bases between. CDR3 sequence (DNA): TGTGCCATCAAGGAAGGCTCCTACGAGCAGTACTTC. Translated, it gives CAIKEGSYEQYF.

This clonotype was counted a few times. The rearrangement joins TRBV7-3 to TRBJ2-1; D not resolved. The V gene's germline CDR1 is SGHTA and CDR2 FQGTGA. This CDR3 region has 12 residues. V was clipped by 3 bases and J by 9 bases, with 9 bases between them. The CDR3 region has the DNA TGTGCCAGCAGCTTTATGGGCGGTGAGCAGTTCTTC. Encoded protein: CASSFMGGEQFF.

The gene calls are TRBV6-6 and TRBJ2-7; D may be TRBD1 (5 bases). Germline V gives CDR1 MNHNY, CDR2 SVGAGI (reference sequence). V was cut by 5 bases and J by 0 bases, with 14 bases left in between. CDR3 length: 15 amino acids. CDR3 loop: CASSAPQGGSYEQYF. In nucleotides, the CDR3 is TGTGCCAGCAGTGCCCCGCAGGGCGGCTCCTACGAGCAGTACTTC.

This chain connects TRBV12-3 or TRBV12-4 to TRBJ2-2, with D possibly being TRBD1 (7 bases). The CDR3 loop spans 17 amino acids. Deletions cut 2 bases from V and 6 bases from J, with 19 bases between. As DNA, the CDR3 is TGTGCCAGCAGTTTAAGGGAAGGAGGGGGCTGGTCCGGGGAGCTGTTTTTT. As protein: CASSLREGGGWSGELFF.

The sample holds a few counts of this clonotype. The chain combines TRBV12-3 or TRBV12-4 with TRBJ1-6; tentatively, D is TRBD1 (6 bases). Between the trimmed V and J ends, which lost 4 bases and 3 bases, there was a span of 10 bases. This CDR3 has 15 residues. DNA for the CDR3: TGTGCCAGCAGTTCCCGACAGGACTATAATTCACCCCTCCACTTT. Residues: CASSSRQDYNSPLHF.

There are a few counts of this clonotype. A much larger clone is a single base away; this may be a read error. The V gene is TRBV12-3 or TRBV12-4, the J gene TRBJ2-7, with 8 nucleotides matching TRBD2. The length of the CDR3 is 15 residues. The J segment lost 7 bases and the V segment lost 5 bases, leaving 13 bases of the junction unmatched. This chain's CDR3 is CASSPGTRASNEQYF. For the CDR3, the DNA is TGTGCCAGCAGTCCCGGGACTAGGGCGAGCAATGAGCAGTACTTC.

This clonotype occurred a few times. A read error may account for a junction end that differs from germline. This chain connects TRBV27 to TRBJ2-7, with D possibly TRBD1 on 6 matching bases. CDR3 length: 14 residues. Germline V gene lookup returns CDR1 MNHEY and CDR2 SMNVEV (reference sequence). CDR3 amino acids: CASSLSTGSYEQYF. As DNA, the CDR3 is TGTGCCAGCAGTCTATCGACAGGCTCCTACGAGCAGTACTTC.

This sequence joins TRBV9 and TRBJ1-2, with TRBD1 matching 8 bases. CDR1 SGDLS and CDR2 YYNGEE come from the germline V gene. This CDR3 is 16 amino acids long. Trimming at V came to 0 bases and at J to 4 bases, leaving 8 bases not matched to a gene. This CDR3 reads CASSVGGTGLSYGYTF. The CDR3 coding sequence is TGTGCCAGCAGCGTAGGCGGGACAGGCCTTTCCTATGGCTACACCTTC.

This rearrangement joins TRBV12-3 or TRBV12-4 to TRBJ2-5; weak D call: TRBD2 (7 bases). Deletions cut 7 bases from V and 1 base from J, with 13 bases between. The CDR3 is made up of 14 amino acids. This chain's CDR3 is CASTRGAVQETQYF. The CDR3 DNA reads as TGTGCCAGCACCCGGGGGGCGGTCCAAGAGACCCAGTACTTC.

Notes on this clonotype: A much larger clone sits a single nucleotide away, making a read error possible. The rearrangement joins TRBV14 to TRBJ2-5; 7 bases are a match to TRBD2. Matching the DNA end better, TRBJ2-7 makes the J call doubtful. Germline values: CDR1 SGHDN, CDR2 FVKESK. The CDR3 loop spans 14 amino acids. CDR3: CASSQGTRRYEQYF. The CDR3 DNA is TGTGCCAGCAGCCAAGGGACTAGACGCTACGAGCAGTACTTC.

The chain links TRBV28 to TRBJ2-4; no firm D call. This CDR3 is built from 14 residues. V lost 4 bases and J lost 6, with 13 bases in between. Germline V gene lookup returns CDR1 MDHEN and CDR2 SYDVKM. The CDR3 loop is CASSSPPLGNIQYF. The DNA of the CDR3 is TGTGCCAGCAGTTCCCCCCCCCTAGGAAACATTCAGTACTTC.

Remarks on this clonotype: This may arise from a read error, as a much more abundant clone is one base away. CDR3 loop: CASSFAETSGSKYF. The CDR3 DNA sequence: TGTGCCAGCAGTTTCGCCGAGACTAGCGGGAGTAAGTACTTC. This chain links TRBV28 with TRBJ2-7; 12 bases fit TRBD2. CDR1 MDHEN and CDR2 SYDVKM come from the germline V gene. V shed 3 bases and J 11 bases; nucleotides not matched to a gene: 8. The CDR3 totals 14 residues.